This entry lists 15 T cell receptor beta chains sequenced from one sample in a study of lymphopenia after photon versus proton radiotherapy. Clones were read by immunoSEQ multiplex PCR, and TCRdb kept only the in-frame ones, dropping some. The sample has approximately 70,000 clones, roughly 90% seen once. The material was peripheral blood, obtained from a patient treated with proton-based radiotherapy. The receptor source for this set is a man of 80 years or more with esophageal cancer.

V gene TRBV14 combines with J gene TRBJ1-1; unclear D gene. This CDR3 has 14 amino acids. The V gene's germline CDR1 is SGHDN and CDR2 FVKESK. V was pared by 1 base and J by 3 bases, with 9 bases between. The CDR3 protein is CASSQAVGDTEAFF. In DNA, the CDR3 is TGTGCCAGCAGCCAAGCTGTGGGAGACACTGAAGCTTTCTTT.

DNA for the CDR3: TGTGCCAGCTCACCAACATCCGGGGAAGAGACCCAGTACTTC. Translated, it gives CASSPTSGEETQYF. This chain joins TRBV18 and TRBJ2-5; D perhaps matches TRBD2 (5 bases). Trimming removed 2 bases from V and 3 bases from J, with 10 bases in between. CDR3 length: 14 residues. Looked up from germline, CDR1 is KGHSH and CDR2 is LQKENI.

The chain recombines TRBV5-1 with TRBJ1-2; possibly TRBD1 for D (6 bases). Germline V lookup: CDR1 SGHRS, CDR2 YFSETQ. V was trimmed by 0 bases and J by 2 bases, leaving 8 bases between them. This CDR3 region has 14 residues. The CDR3 DNA sequence: TGCGCCAGCAGCTTGGTCACAGGGAACTATGGCTACACCTTC. Protein product: CASSLVTGNYGYTF.

This chain joins TRBV29-1 and TRBJ2-3, with D possibly being TRBD1 or TRBD2 (6 bases each). CDR1 SQVTM and CDR2 ANQGSEA come from the germline V gene. Trimming removed 3 bases at V and 2 bases at J, with 15 bases between. This CDR3 is built from 15 residues. The CDR3 loop reads CSVEGGRGNTDTQYF. The CDR3 DNA reads TGCAGCGTTGAGGGGGGCCGGGGAAACACAGATACGCAGTATTTT.

This clone appeared once. The rearrangement links TRBV21-1 to TRBJ1-2; the D call in the table, TRBD1, was not verified against the DNA. TRBV21-1 is reported as a pseudogene. The CDR3 consists of 14 residues. The CDR3 DNA is TGTGCCAGCATTGCAGACAGGGAAGAGTATGGCTACACCTTC. This sequence encodes CASIADREEYGYTF.

The genes are TRBV5-1 and TRBJ2-7, with 7 bases fitting TRBD1. CDR1 is SGHRS and CDR2 is YFSETQ in the germline V gene. The J segment lost 2 bases and the V segment lost 5 bases, leaving 4 bases of the junction unmatched. CDR3 length: 13 amino acids. DNA for the CDR3: TGCGCCAGCAGTAAGGGGGCTCCCTACGAGCAGTACTTC. Translation gives CASSKGAPYEQYF.

This clone was picked up a small number of times. V gene TRBV19 combines with J gene TRBJ2-2; D gene unclear. The V gene lost 3 bases and the J gene lost 3 bases, with 11 bases spanning the gap. Germline-derived CDR1 and CDR2 are LNHDA and SQIVND (reference sequence). CDR3 length equals 15 residues. CDR3 in DNA: TGTGCCAGTAGTATTCAAAGTGGGTACACCGGGGAGCTGTTTTTT. The encoded protein is CASSIQSGYTGELFF.

The genes are TRBV7-9 and TRBJ2-5; 14 nucleotides align to TRBD2. Germline V gene sequence: CDR1 SEHNR, CDR2 FQNEAQ (reference sequence). The CDR3 sequence is 16 residues long. Trimming at V came to 3 bases and at J to 2 bases, leaving 2 bases not matched to a gene. The DNA of the CDR3 is TGTGCCAGCAGCTTCGGGACTAGCGGGGGTCAAGAGACCCAGTACTTC. This codes for CASSFGTSGGQETQYF.

J is TRBJ1-2 and V is TRBV19; a possible D gene is TRBD1 (5 bases). In germline, CDR1 is LNHDA, CDR2 SQIVND (reference sequence). This CDR3 has 15 amino acids. The germline V and J ends were trimmed by 3 bases and 6 bases, with 17 bases remaining between them. CDR3 protein: CASSIQGLGIDGYTF. The DNA of the CDR3 is TGTGCCAGTAGTATCCAGGGTTTGGGTATTGATGGCTACACCTTC.

The chain employs TRBV4-1 and TRBJ2-1; tentatively, D is TRBD1 (5 bases). The V end lost 0 bases, the J end lost 8 bases, and 11 bases lay between the germline ends. CDR1 is MGHRA and CDR2 is YSYEKL in the germline V gene. The CDR3 runs 14 residues. CDR3 sequence (DNA): TGCGCCAGCAGCCAAGACCACAGCAGGGATGAGCAGTTCTTC. Protein sequence: CASSQDHSRDEQFF.

The rearrangement uses TRBV11-2 and TRBJ2-7; D perhaps matches TRBD1 (7 bases). V dropped 8 bases and J dropped 2 bases, with 16 bases sitting between them. CDR1 and CDR2 from the germline V gene are SGHAT and FQNNGV. This CDR3 spans 14 amino acids. The CDR3 loop is CASGGTVGTYEQYF. The CDR3 nucleotides are TGTGCCAGCGGAGGGACAGTCGGAACCTACGAGCAGTACTTC. Variable domain in full (rest from reference TRBV11-2 and TRBJ2-7): EAGVAQSPRYKIIEKRQSVAFWCNPISGHATLYWYQQILGQGPKLLIQFQNNGVVDDSQLPKDRFSAERLKGVDSTLKIQPAKLEDSAVYLCASGGTVGTYEQYFGPGTRLTVT.

The J gene is TRBJ2-7, the V gene TRBV6-1; TRBD1 matches 7 bases. J gave up 1 base and V 5 bases, and 8 bases lay outside the gene matches. Germline V gives CDR1 MNHNS, CDR2 SASEGT. This CDR3 has 15 amino acids. Written as DNA, the CDR3 is TGTGCCAGCAGTTCCGAAAGGGGACAGTCCTACGAGCAGTACTTC. Translation: CASSSERGQSYEQYF.

This CDR3 is CAISESPGQGLSVEKLFF. Written as DNA, the CDR3 is TGTGCCATCAGTGAGTCCCCGGGACAGGGACTCTCAGTCGAAAAACTGTTTTTT. J is TRBJ1-4 and V is TRBV10-3; 9 nucleotides line up with TRBD1. The CDR3 is 18 amino acids. J gave up 8 bases and V 0 bases, and 13 bases lay outside the gene matches. CDR1 is ENHRY, CDR2 SYGVKD, per germline.

V usage is TRBV4-3 and J usage is TRBJ2-1; TRBD2 aligns across 8 bases. Germline-derived CDR1 and CDR2 are LGHNA and YSLEER. CDR3 length equals 17 residues. J was trimmed by 8 bases and V by 1 base; bases with no gene match: 13. CDR3 DNA: TGCGCCAGCAGCCAAGCCGTCCGGGGGGGCCGGGGGGATGAGCAGTTCTTC. Translation gives CASSQAVRGGRGDEQFF.

The chain is built from TRBV10-3 and TRBJ2-2; 12 bases agree with TRBD2. Trimming removed 4 bases from V and 6 bases from J; junction bases left unmatched: 3. In germline, CDR1 is ENHRY, CDR2 SYGVKD. This CDR3 spans 15 amino acids. CDR3 sequence: CAISASGGASGELFF. The CDR3 coding sequence is TGTGCCATCAGTGCTAGCGGGGGGGCGTCCGGGGAGCTGTTTTTT.